This T cell receptor (beta chain) was captured in a study of cytomegalovirus exposure and HLA in healthy donors. About this clone itself: Its target is not known.

Study-level results: The authors assumed roughly uniform sequencing depth across donors for presence/absence analyses. The listing of 150 to 200 TCR beta chains classed them as cytomegalovirus-associated. About 87% or about 30% of the time was how often most TCR beta V segments were productive, according to an earlier analysis.

The study ran its PCR with 60 Vbeta and 13 Jbeta primers. The repertoire was sequenced with immunoSEQ multiplex PCR; TCRdb's copy has only in-frame clones and lacks some. The sample lists roughly 150,000 clones, nearly 70% occurring once. Germline V gene sequence: CDR1 MNHEY, CDR2 SMNVEV (reference sequence). Germline trimming cut 8 bases from V and 0 bases from J; bases unmatched to any gene: 9. This CDR3 contains 17 residues. The V gene is TRBV27, the J gene TRBJ2-6, with 8 bases fitting TRBD2. The origin of this receptor is a man aged 25 to 40 in good health and CMV-seropositive. Material for sequencing was PBMCs. The CDR3 here is CASQTGGMISGANVLTF. Written as DNA, the CDR3 is TGTGCCAGCCAAACGGGGGGGATGATCTCTGGGGCCAACGTCCTGACTTTC.